The clone carrying this TCR beta chain has just a few counts. The CDR3 loop spans 13 amino acids. Per germline, CDR1 SEHNR and CDR2 FQNEAQ (reference sequence). Between the trimmed V and J ends, which lost 1 base and 2 bases, there was a span of 5 bases. This record comes from a study of blood T cells in healthy people across ages. Using a J-beta primer mix together with a sample-barcoded 5' primer, a second PCR was run for about 6 to 11 cycles. TCRdb reprocessed the 5' RACE reads via MiXCR and lists one record per CDR3 protein. The sample carries roughly 700,000 distinct CDR3 sequences, roughly 25% recorded once. Every sample yielded at least 6.5 million isolated PBMCs. These data were also reused for a study on T cells of mothers and their children. Per that study: Sequencing got over 10 million TCR beta CDR3 reads from each mother and some 3 million from each child.

The sequence came from a boy aged 5-17 years in good health. The sequenced sample consisted of blood. The rearrangement joins TRBV7-9 to TRBJ2-5; D call uncertain. For the CDR3, the DNA is TGTGCCAGCAGCTTAGAGATGCAAGAGACCCAGTACTTC. This gives the protein CASSLEMQETQYF.